The 29 T cell receptor beta chains listed next were all sequenced from one sample in a study of T-cell memory formation after mild COVID-19. TCRdb ran MiXCR on the 5' RACE reads and lists one entry per CDR3 protein. This sample has approximately 290,000 distinct CDR3 sequences; 15% to 20% occur once, and the top ten carry over 20%. Input material: PBMCs or a T cell subset sorted from them (not recorded which). The receptor source for this set is a young man who had mild COVID-19 (a few samples of this study predate the infection). Cell type and time point are not known.

In this sample, this clonotype turned up a few times. The V gene is TRBV7-3, the J gene TRBJ1-3; tentative D call: TRBD1 (6 bases). The V gene's germline CDR1 is SGHTA and CDR2 FQGTGA. This CDR3 has 14 residues. Between the trimmed V and J ends, which lost 2 bases and 4 bases, there was a span of 9 bases. The CDR3 loop reads CASSLAGAGNTIYF. CDR3 nucleotide sequence: TGTGCCAGCAGCTTAGCAGGGGCCGGAAACACCATATATTTT.

This clonotype was seen more than once but under ten times. The J gene is TRBJ2-3, the V gene TRBV20-1; 9 nucleotides agree with TRBD2. This CDR3 region has 14 residues. V lost 6 bases to trimming and J lost 5 bases; unmatched junction nucleotides: 9. Germline lookup yields CDR1 DFQATT and CDR2 SNEGSKA (reference sequence). The CDR3 coding sequence is TGCAGTGCCCAACGCGGGGGGGCTCGAGATACGCAGTATTTT. This codes for CSAQRGGARDTQYF.

The V gene is TRBV7-9, the J gene TRBJ2-4, with 15 bases fitting TRBD2. Germline lookup yields CDR1 SEHNR and CDR2 FQNEAQ (reference sequence). CDR3 length: 18 amino acids. V was clipped by 4 bases and J by 6 bases; unmatched bases: 10. The CDR3 bases are TGTGCCAGCAGCTACCGGACTAGCGGGGGGGCCGAGGGAAACATTCAGTACTTC. It codes for CASSYRTSGGAEGNIQYF. The entire variable domain, with the rest obtained from reference TRBV7-9 and TRBJ2-4, is as follows: DTGVSQNPRHKITKRGQNVTFRCDPISEHNRLYWYRQTLGQGPEFLTYFQNEAQLEKSRLLSDRFSAERPKGSFSTLEIQRTEQGDSAMYLCASSYRTSGGAEGNIQYFGAGTRLSVL.

This clonotype occurred a few times. CDR3 sequence reads: CASSQGGLGLDEQFF. The CDR3 DNA reads TGTGCCAGCAGTCAGGGGGGTTTGGGCCTGGATGAGCAGTTCTTC. The V call is TRBV12-3 or TRBV12-4, the J call TRBJ2-1; D perhaps matches TRBD1 (7 bases). V was shortened by 5 bases and J by 8 bases, with 19 bases between the two germline ends. This CDR3 has 15 amino acids.

The chain couples TRBV24-1 to TRBJ1-4; possibly TRBD1 for D (5 bases). The CDR3 is 14 amino acids. CDR1 is KGHDR, CDR2 SFDVKD, per germline. Trimming removed 4 bases at V and 14 bases at J, with 19 bases between. DNA of the CDR3: TGTGCCACCAGTGACGTTGGGACGGACGTTCAGCTGTTTTTT. Encoded protein: CATSDVGTDVQLFF.

Only a few counts were recorded for this clonotype. The rearrangement links TRBV10-3 to TRBJ1-1; D call uncertain. The CDR3 has 14 amino acids. The V and J ends lost 5 bases and 4 bases respectively, with 14 bases between them. CDR1 and CDR2 (germline): ENHRY, SYGVKD. The CDR3 protein is CAISLRGVGTEAFF. CDR3 coding DNA: TGTGCCATCAGTTTACGGGGAGTGGGCACTGAAGCTTTCTTT.

In nucleotides, the CDR3 is TGTGCCAGCAGCCGAAATCTCGGCGTCAATGAGCAGTTCTTC. Protein sequence: CASSRNLGVNEQFF. The chain combines TRBV14 with TRBJ2-1; the D is unclear. This CDR3 has 14 residues. Trimming removed 4 bases at V and 6 bases at J, with 13 bases between. Germline values: CDR1 SGHDN, CDR2 FVKESK.

The chain couples TRBV15 to TRBJ2-5; D gene ambiguous. V lost 5 bases, J lost 1 base, and 8 bases lay in between. Germline V gene data show CDR1 as LNHNV and CDR2 as YYDKDF (reference sequence). The CDR3 has 13 amino acids. As DNA, the CDR3 is TGTGCCACCAGCGTCCAGGTCCAAGAGACCCAGTACTTC. It translates to CATSVQVQETQYF.

This clonotype was seen repeatedly, ten times or more. An end of the junction differs from the germline gene, which may be a read error. The V gene is TRBV12-3 or TRBV12-4, the J gene TRBJ1-2, with unresolved D. This CDR3 has 11 amino acids. The CDR3 DNA sequence: TGTGCCAGCGGCCGGGTTGGGATGTTGTACTTC. Translating it yields CASGRVGMLYF.

V is TRBV7-9 and J is TRBJ2-6, with D perhaps TRBD1 (5 bases). The germline V gene has CDR1 SEHNR and CDR2 FQNEAQ (reference sequence). The V end lost 8 bases, the J end lost 0 bases, and 8 bases lay between the germline ends. The CDR3 contains 14 residues. CDR3 residues: CASADSSGANVLTF. CDR3 coding DNA: TGTGCCAGCGCAGACAGCTCTGGGGCCAACGTCCTGACTTTC.

The rearrangement links TRBV7-9 to TRBJ1-4; D gene unclear. This CDR3 contains 17 residues. V dropped 5 bases and J dropped 8 bases, with 24 bases sitting between them. Germline V gene data show CDR1 as SEHNR and CDR2 as FQNEAQ (reference sequence). This CDR3 is CASSARRAAFGAEKLFF. CDR3 in DNA: TGTGCCAGCAGCGCCCGGCGGGCCGCCTTTGGCGCCGAAAAACTGTTTTTT.

The rearrangement joins TRBV10-3 to TRBJ2-3, with TRBD2 identical over 10 bases. Germline V gives CDR1 ENHRY, CDR2 SYGVKD. J was trimmed by 5 bases and V by 7 bases; bases with no gene match: 6. The length of the CDR3 is 14 residues. In nucleotides, the CDR3 is TGTGCCATCAAAGGGGGACTAGCGTTAGATACGCAGTATTTT. Encoded protein: CAIKGGLALDTQYF.

The V call is TRBV7-9, the J call TRBJ2-4; D unresolved. V was cut by 4 bases and J by 2 bases, with 15 bases left in between. The germline V gene encodes CDR1 SEHNR and CDR2 FQNEAQ (reference sequence). The CDR3 is 16 amino acids. CDR3 DNA: TGTGCCAGCAGCTCCCGATTACTCTCTACCAAAAACATTCAGTACTTC. Its translation: CASSSRLLSTKNIQYF.

V usage is TRBV5-1 and J usage is TRBJ2-3; 10 positions match TRBD2. Germline-derived CDR1 and CDR2 are SGHRS and YFSETQ. Unmatched junction bases numbered 8, after V lost 1 base and J lost 6 bases. The length of the CDR3 is 16 residues. The CDR3 sequence is CASSLSPAGGPDTQYF. The CDR3 DNA reads as TGCGCCAGCAGCTTGAGTCCAGCGGGGGGGCCGGATACGCAGTATTTT. Supplemented by reference TRBV5-1 and TRBJ2-3, the full variable domain reads KAGVTQTPRYLIKTRGQQVTLSCSPISGHRSVSWYQQTPGQGLQFLFEYFSETQRNKGNFPGRFSGRQFSNSRSEMNVSTLELGDSALYLCASSLSPAGGPDTQYFGPGTRLTVL.

This chain joins TRBV18 and TRBJ2-7, with D maybe TRBD1 (5 bases). Trimming removed 2 bases at V and 2 bases at J, with 7 bases between. CDR1 and CDR2 from the germline V gene are KGHSH and LQKENI. The CDR3 length is 13 residues. CDR3 amino acids: CASSPGHTYEQYF. The DNA of the CDR3 is TGTGCCAGCTCACCAGGACACACCTACGAGCAGTACTTC. The full variable domain, its missing parts supplied by reference TRBV18 and TRBJ2-7, is NAGVMQNPRHLVRRRGQEARLRCSPMKGHSHVYWYRQLPEEGLKFMVYLQKENIIDESGMPKERFSAEFPKEGPSILRIQQVVRGDSAAYFCASSPGHTYEQYFGPGTRLTVT.

The chain links TRBV18 to TRBJ2-7; D not certain. This CDR3 contains 12 residues. Between the trimmed V and J ends, which lost 3 bases and 1 base, there was a span of 4 bases. Germline CDR1 KGHSH, CDR2 LQKENI. CDR3 bases: TGTGCCAGCTCACCCGAGTCCTACGAGCAGTACTTC. This translates into CASSPESYEQYF.

The rearrangement joins TRBV30 to TRBJ2-5; maybe TRBD2 (7 bases). The germline V and J ends were trimmed by 0 bases and 0 bases, with 14 bases remaining between them. The CDR3 runs 16 residues. The germline CDR1 and CDR2 sequences are GTSNPN and SVGIG (reference sequence). CDR3: CAWSVGGGLYQETQYF. Here the CDR3 DNA reads TGTGCCTGGAGTGTGGGCGGGGGCCTGTACCAAGAGACCCAGTACTTC.

The V call is TRBV15, the J call TRBJ2-3; D is tentatively TRBD1 or TRBD2 (6 bases each). V was clipped by 5 bases and J by 4 bases, with 13 bases between them. Germline V gene sequence: CDR1 LNHNV, CDR2 YYDKDF (reference sequence). The CDR3 sequence is 14 residues long. CDR3 amino acids: CATSARRGADTQYF. The DNA for the CDR3 is TGTGCCACCAGCGCTAGGAGGGGGGCAGATACGCAGTATTTT.

This clonotype was detected a few times. The chain has TRBV24-1 and TRBJ2-3, with TRBD2 as a possible D gene (7 bases). The CDR3 has 17 amino acids. The germline V gene has CDR1 KGHDR and CDR2 SFDVKD. V shed 10 bases and J shed 4 bases, with 26 bases lying between them. The CDR3 loop is CATHPISGGGSADTQYF. In DNA, the CDR3 is TGTGCCACGCACCCGATTTCGGGGGGCGGCTCGGCAGATACGCAGTATTTT.

This chain joins TRBV7-6 and TRBJ2-1, with 10 bases identical to TRBD1. Germline values: CDR1 SGHVS, CDR2 FNYEAQ. J lost 4 bases, V lost 6 bases, and 9 bases had no gene match. The CDR3 has 16 residues. The CDR3 sequence: CASSPAPGQGYNEQFF. CDR3 in DNA: TGTGCCAGCAGTCCGGCCCCGGGACAGGGGTACAATGAGCAGTTCTTC.

The chain recombines TRBV5-1 with TRBJ2-5; D is uncertain. V gave up 1 base and J gave up 5 bases, with 9 bases separating them. The CDR3 is 13 amino acids. Germline CDR1 and CDR2: SGHRS and YFSETQ. Here the CDR3 DNA reads TGCGCCAGCAGCTTGCTTCTTTGGGAGACCCAGTACTTC. Protein product: CASSLLLWETQYF.

The chain couples TRBV5-6 to TRBJ2-3; 9 bases line up with TRBD1. The V gene end was trimmed by 0 bases and the J gene end by 4 bases; junction bases not matched to a gene: 6. The V gene's germline CDR1 is SGHDT and CDR2 YYEEEE. This CDR3 has 16 amino acids. This CDR3 is CASSLAGTGYPDTQYF. In DNA, the CDR3 is TGTGCCAGCAGCTTGGCCGGGACAGGGTATCCAGATACGCAGTATTTT.

The chain links TRBV15 to TRBJ2-5, with 9 bases aligning to TRBD1. With 3 bases clipped from V and 5 bases from J, the junction kept 7 bases outside the gene matches. From germline, CDR1 is LNHNV and CDR2 YYDKDF (reference sequence). This CDR3 contains 15 residues. The chain's CDR3 is CATSSYRGQGETQYF. The CDR3 nucleotides are TGTGCCACCAGCAGCTACAGGGGGCAGGGTGAGACCCAGTACTTC.

V and J are TRBV5-1 and TRBJ2-7; 10 bases are shared with TRBD2. This CDR3 is built from 14 residues. After removal of 4 bases from V and 5 bases from J, the junction contained 6 bases not matched to a gene. Germline-derived CDR1 and CDR2 are SGHRS and YFSETQ. The chain's CDR3 is CASSMLSGGDEQYV. DNA for the CDR3: TGCGCCAGCAGCATGCTGAGCGGGGGGGACGAGCAGTACGTC.

This clonotype has a single count. The chain uses TRBV28 and TRBJ1-5; a possible D gene is TRBD1 (6 bases). Per the germline V gene, CDR1 is MDHEN and CDR2 is SYDVKM. Trimming removed 2 bases from V and 6 bases from J, with 11 bases in between. This CDR3 spans 14 amino acids. CDR3 sequence: CASSLQGLSQPQHF. The CDR3 DNA reads as TGTGCCAGCAGTTTACAGGGGTTGAGTCAGCCCCAGCATTTT.

The rearrangement links TRBV7-9 to TRBJ1-1; 7 bases are a match to TRBD1. The CDR3 has 14 amino acids. Germline assignment: CDR1 SEHNR and CDR2 FQNEAQ (reference sequence). J gave up 6 bases and V 4 bases, and 8 bases lay outside the gene matches. CDR3 coding DNA: TGTGCCAGCAGCTCCTTCAGGGGGACTCCTGAAGCTTTCTTT. Translated, it gives CASSSFRGTPEAFF.

This clonotype occurred a few times. The V gene is TRBV6-5, the J gene TRBJ2-7; 10 nucleotides line up with TRBD1. The germline CDR1 and CDR2 sequences are MNHEY and SVGAGI. The CDR3 contains 15 residues. V shed 0 bases and J 7 bases; nucleotides not matched to a gene: 6. The CDR3 DNA reads as TGTGCCAGCAGTTACTCCGGGACAGGGGCTAGGGAGCAGTACTTC. Translated, it gives CASSYSGTGAREQYF.

This clonotype was seen a few times. The V gene is TRBV6-5, the J gene TRBJ2-7; D could derive from TRBD1 or TRBD2 (5 bases each). V dropped 5 bases and J dropped 0 bases, with 14 bases sitting between them. CDR1 MNHEY and CDR2 SVGAGI come from the germline V gene. The CDR3 runs to 15 residues. The CDR3, as DNA: TGTGCCAGCAGTCACTGGTCAGGGAGCTCCTACGAGCAGTACGTC. Translation: CASSHWSGSSYEQYV.

The V gene is TRBV5-1, the J gene TRBJ1-2, with TRBD1 identical over 8 bases. V was clipped by 3 bases and J by 9 bases; unmatched bases: 10. The V gene's germline CDR1 is SGHRS and CDR2 YFSETQ. The CDR3 has 14 residues. Written as DNA, the CDR3 is TGCGCCAGCAGCTCATCCGGGACAGGCGCGAGCTACACCTTC. It encodes CASSSSGTGASYTF.